The source of this T cell receptor (beta chain) is a study of blood T cell repertoires in COVID-19. Overall study: Samples taken during acute and convalescent COVID-19 were collected in the United States, Italy and Spain. T cells, B-cell-depleted T cells, or PBMCs provided the cDNA or gDNA that served as material.

Per the germline V gene, CDR1 is SNHLY and CDR2 is FYNNEI. The V and J ends lost 5 bases and 8 bases respectively, with 12 bases between them. This CDR3 has 13 amino acids. Clones were sequenced by immunoSEQ multiplex PCR, and TCRdb holds only the in-frame ones, with some missing. In the table there are 200,000 to 250,000 clones, approximately 80% of which are singletons. This receptor was obtained from a woman aged 80 or older with acute or convalescent COVID-19. Sequencing was carried out using peripheral blood. This sequence joins TRBV2 and TRBJ1-4; tentatively, D is TRBD1 (6 bases). The CDR3 loop reads CASSRRDNEKLFF. CDR3 DNA sequence: TGTGCCAGCAGTCGAAGGGACAACGAAAAACTGTTTTTT.